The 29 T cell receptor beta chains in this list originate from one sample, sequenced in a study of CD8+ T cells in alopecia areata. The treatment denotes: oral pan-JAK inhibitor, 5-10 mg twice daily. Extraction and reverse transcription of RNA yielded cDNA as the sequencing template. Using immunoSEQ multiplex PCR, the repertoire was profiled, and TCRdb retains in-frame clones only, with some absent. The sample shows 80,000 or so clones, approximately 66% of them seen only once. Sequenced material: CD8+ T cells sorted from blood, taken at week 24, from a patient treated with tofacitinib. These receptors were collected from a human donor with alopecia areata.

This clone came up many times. CDR3 region: CASCTGTAYNEQFF. DNA for the CDR3: TGTGCCAGCTGCACCGGGACAGCATACAATGAGCAGTTCTTC. The V gene is TRBV27, the J gene TRBJ2-1, with TRBD1 matching 7 bases. CDR1 is MNHEY, CDR2 SMNVEV, per germline (reference sequence). This CDR3 has 14 residues. V lost 8 bases, J lost 4 bases, and 8 bases stayed unmatched.

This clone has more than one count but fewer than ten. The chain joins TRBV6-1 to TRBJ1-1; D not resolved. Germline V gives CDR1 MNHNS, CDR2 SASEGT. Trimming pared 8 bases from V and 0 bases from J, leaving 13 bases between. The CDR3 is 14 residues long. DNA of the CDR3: TGTGCCAGCCCCCGGCAAACCATGAACACTGAAGCTTTCTTT. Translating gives CASPRQTMNTEAFF.

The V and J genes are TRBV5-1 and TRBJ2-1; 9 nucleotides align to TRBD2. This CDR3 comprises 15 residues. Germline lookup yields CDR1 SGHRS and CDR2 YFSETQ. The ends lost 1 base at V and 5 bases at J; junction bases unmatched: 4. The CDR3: CASSLWLAGHNEQFF. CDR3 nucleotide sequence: TGCGCCAGCAGCTTGTGGCTAGCGGGGCACAATGAGCAGTTCTTC.

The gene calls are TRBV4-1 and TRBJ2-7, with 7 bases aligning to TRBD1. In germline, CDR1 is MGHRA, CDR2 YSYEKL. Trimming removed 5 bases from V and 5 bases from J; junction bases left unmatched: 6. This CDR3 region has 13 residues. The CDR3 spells CASSSLDRDEQYF. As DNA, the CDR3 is TGCGCCAGCAGCTCCCTAGACAGGGACGAGCAGTACTTC.

CDR3 sequence: CASSQEPGRASEQYF. The CDR3 DNA reads as TGCGCCAGCAGCCAAGAGCCCGGGAGGGCGAGTGAGCAGTACTTC. This chain links TRBV4-1 with TRBJ2-7; TRBD2 aligns across 8 bases. The ends lost 0 bases at V and 7 bases at J; junction bases unmatched: 8. The CDR3 runs 15 residues. Germline V gene data show CDR1 as MGHRA and CDR2 as YSYEKL.

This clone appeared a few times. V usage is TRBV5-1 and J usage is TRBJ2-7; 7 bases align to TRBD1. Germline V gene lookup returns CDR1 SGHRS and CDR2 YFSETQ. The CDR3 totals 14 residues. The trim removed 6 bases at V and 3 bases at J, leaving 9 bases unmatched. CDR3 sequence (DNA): TGCGCCAGCACCACCACAGGGGAAGGCTACGAGCAGTACTTC. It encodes CASTTTGEGYEQYF.

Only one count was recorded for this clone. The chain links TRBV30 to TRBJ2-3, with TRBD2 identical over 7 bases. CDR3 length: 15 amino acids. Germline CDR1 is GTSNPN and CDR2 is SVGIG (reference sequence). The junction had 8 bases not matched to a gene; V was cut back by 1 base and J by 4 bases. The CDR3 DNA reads TGTGCCTGGAGTGCTGGGGCGGGAGTGTCAGATACGCAGTATTTT. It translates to CAWSAGAGVSDTQYF.

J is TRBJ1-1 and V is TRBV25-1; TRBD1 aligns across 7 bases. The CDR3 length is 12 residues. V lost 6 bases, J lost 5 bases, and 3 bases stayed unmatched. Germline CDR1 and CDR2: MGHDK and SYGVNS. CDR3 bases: TGTGCCAGCAGAACAGGGGTTACTGAAGCTTTCTTT. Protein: CASRTGVTEAFF.

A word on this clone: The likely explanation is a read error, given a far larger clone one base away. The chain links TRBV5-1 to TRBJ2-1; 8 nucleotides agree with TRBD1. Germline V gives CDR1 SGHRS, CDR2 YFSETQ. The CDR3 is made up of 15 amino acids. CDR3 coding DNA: TGCGCCAGCAGCTTGCCCAGGGGGCTTGGTAATGAGCAGCTCTTC. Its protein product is CASSLPRGLGNEQLF.

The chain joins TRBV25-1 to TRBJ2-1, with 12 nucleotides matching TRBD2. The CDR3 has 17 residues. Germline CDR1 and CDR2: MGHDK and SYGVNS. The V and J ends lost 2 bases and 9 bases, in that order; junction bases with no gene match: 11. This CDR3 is CASSELSLAGGLSEQFF. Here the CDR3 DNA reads TGTGCCAGCAGTGAACTAAGTCTAGCGGGGGGGCTTAGTGAGCAGTTCTTC.

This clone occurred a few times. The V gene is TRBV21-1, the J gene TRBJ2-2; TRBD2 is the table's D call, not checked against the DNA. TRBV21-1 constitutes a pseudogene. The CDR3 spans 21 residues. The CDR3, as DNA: TGTGCCAGCAGCAAATGTCTCTCGTCTAGCGGGAGGGCGGGGGACACCGGGGAGCTGTTTTTT. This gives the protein CASSKCLSSSGRAGDTGELFF.

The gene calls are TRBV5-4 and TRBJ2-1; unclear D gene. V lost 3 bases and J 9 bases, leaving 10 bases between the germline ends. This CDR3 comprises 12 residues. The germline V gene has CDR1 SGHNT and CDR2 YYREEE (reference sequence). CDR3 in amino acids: CASSSGGGEQFF. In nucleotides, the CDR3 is TGTGCCAGCAGCTCTGGCGGCGGTGAGCAGTTCTTC.

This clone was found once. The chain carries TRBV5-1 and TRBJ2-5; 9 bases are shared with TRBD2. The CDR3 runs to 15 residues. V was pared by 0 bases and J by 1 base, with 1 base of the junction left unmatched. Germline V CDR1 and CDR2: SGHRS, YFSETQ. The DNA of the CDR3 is TGCGCCAGCAGCTTGGCAGCGGGGGGCCAAGAGACCCAGTACTTC. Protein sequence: CASSLAAGGQETQYF.

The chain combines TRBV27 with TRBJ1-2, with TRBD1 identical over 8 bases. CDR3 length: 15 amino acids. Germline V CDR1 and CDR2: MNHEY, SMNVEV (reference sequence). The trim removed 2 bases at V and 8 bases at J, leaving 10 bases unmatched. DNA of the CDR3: TGTGCCAGCAGTTTACGACGGACAGGGACAGAAGGCTACACCTTC. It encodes CASSLRRTGTEGYTF.

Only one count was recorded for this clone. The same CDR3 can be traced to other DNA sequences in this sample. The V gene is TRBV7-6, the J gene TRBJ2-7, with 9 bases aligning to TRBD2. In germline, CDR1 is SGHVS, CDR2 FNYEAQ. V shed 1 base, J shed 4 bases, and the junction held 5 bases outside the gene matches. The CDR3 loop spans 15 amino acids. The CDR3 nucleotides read TGTGCCAGCAGCTTAGAAACTAGCGGGTCTTACGAGCAGTACTTC. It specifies CASSLETSGSYEQYF.

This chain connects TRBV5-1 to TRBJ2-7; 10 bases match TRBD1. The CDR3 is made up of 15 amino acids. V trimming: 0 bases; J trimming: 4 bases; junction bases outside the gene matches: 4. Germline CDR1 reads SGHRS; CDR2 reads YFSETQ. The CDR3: CASSLVDRGQYEQYF. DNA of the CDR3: TGCGCCAGCAGCTTGGTTGACAGGGGGCAATACGAGCAGTACTTC.

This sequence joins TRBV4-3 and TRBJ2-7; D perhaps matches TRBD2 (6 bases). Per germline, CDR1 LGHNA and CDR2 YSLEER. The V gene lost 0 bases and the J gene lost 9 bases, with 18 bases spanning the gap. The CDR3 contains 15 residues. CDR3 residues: CASSQDWEASSRQYF. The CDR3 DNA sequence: TGCGCCAGCAGCCAAGATTGGGAGGCCTCCTCCCGGCAGTACTTC.

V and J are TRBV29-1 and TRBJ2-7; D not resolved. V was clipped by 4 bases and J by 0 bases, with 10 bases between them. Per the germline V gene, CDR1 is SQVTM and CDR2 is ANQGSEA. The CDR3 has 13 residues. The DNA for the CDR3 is TGCAGCGTTGGGACCCTTAGCTCCTACGAGCAGTACTTC. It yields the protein CSVGTLSSYEQYF.

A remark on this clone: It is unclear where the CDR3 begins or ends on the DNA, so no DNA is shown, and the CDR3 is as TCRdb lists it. CDR3 sequence: CASSSSAGAVHEQYF. The V call is TRBV6-6, the J call TRBJ2-7; the table names TRBD2, a call not compared with the DNA. CDR1 MNHNY and CDR2 SVGAGI come from the germline V gene (reference sequence). The CDR3 is 15 amino acids long, termini counted.

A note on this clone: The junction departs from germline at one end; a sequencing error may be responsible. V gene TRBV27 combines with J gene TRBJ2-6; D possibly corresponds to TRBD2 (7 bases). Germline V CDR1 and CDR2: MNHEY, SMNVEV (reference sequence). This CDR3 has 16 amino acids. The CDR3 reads CASSRGGPSRANVLTF. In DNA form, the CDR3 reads TGTGCCAGCAGTCGCGGGGGCCCCTCTAGGGCCAACGTCCTGACTTTC.

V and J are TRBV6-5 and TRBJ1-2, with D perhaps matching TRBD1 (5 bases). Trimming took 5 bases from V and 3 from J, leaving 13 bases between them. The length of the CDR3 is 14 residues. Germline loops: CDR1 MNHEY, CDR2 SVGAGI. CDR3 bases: TGTGCCAGCAGTCCACTTTCAGGGTACTATGGCTACACCTTC. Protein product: CASSPLSGYYGYTF.

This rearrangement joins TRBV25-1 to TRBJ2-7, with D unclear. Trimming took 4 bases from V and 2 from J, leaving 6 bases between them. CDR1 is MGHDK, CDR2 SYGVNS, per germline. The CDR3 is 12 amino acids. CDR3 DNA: TGTGCCAGCAGTGGGCTCGCCTACGAGCAGTACTTC. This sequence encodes CASSGLAYEQYF.

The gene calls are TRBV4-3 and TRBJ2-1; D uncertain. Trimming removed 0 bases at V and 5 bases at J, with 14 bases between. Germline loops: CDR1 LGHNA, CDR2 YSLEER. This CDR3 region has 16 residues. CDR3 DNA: TGCGCCAGCAGCCAAGAGGCTGGGCGATCTAACAATGAGCAGTTCTTC. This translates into CASSQEAGRSNNEQFF.

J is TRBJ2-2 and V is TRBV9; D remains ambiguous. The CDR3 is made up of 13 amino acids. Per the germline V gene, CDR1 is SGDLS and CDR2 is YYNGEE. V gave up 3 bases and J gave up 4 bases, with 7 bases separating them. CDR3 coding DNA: TGTGCCAGCAGCGGTCTGCGCACCGGGGAGCTGTTTTTT. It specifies CASSGLRTGELFF.

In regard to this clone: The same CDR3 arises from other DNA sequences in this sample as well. The DNA of the CDR3 is TGCGCCAGCAGCCTGACAGGGTCCACTGAAGCTTTCTTT. Protein: CASSLTGSTEAFF. This chain uses TRBV5-1 with TRBJ1-1; 7 bases align to TRBD1. CDR1 is SGHRS, CDR2 YFSETQ, per germline. The CDR3 runs 13 residues. V gave up 4 bases and J gave up 4 bases; unmatched junction bases: 4.

DNA for the CDR3: TGTGCCAGCGCCAAGGTCGGGACAGGGGTTACGGGGGAGCAGTTCTTC. Translating gives CASAKVGTGVTGEQFF. V and J are TRBV27 and TRBJ2-1, with 10 positions matching TRBD1. The CDR3 sequence is 16 residues long. Germline loops: CDR1 MNHEY, CDR2 SMNVEV (reference sequence). V shed 8 bases and J 10 bases; nucleotides not matched to a gene: 17.

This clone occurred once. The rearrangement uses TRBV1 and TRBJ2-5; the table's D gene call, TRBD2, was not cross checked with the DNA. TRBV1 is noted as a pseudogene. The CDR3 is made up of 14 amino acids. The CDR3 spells CTSSAAGEQETQYF. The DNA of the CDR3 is TGCACCAGCAGCGCAGCGGGGGAACAAGAGACCCAGTACTTC.

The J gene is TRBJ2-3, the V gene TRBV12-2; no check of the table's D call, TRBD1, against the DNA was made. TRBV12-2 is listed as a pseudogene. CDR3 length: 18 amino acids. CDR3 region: CASRLAPPQGELTDTQYF. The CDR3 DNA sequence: TGTGCAAGTCGCTTAGCCCCCCCCCAGGGTGAATTGACAGATACGCAGTATTTT.

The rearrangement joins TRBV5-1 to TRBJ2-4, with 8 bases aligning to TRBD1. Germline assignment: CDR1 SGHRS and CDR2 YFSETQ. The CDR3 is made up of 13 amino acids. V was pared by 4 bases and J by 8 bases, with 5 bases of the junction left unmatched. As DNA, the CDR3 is TGCGCCAGCAGCCAGGACAGGGCGTACATTCAGTACTTC. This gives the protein CASSQDRAYIQYF. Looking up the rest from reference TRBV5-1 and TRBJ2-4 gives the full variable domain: KAGVTQTPRYLIKTRGQQVTLSCSPISGHRSVSWYQQTPGQGLQFLFEYFSETQRNKGNFPGRFSGRQFSNSRSEMNVSTLELGDSALYLCASSQDRAYIQYFGAGTRLSVL.